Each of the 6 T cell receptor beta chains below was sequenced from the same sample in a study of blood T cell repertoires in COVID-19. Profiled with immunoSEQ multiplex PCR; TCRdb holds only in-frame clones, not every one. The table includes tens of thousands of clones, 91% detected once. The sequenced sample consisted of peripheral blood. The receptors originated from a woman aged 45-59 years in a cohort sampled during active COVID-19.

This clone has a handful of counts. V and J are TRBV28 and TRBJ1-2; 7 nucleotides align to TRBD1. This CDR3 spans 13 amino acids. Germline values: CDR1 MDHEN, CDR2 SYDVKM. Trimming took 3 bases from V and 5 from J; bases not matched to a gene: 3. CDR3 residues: CASSFLQGYGYTF. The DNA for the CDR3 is TGTGCCAGCAGTTTCTTACAGGGGTATGGCTACACCTTC.

This CDR3 is CASRAGTVGEKLFF. The CDR3 nucleotides are TGTGCCAGCAGAGCCGGGACAGTAGGTGAAAAACTGTTTTTT. V gene TRBV2 combines with J gene TRBJ1-4; the match to TRBD1 covers 7 bases. CDR3 length: 14 amino acids. The germline gives CDR1 SNHLY, CDR2 FYNNEI. The V segment lost 6 bases and the J segment 7 bases; nucleotides outside the gene matches: 8.

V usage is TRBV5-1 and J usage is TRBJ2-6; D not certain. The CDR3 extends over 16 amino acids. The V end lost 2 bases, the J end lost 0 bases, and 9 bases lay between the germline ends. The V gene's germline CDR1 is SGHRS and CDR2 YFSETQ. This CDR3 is CASSFGVSSGANVLTF. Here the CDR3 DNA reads TGCGCCAGCAGCTTTGGAGTTAGCTCTGGGGCCAACGTCCTGACTTTC.

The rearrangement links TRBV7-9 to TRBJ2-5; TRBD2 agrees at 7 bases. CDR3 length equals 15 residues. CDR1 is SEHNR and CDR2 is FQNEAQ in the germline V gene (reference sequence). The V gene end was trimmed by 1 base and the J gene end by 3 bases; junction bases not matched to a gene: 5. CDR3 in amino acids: CASSLVVLAEETQYF. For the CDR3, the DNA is TGTGCCAGCAGCTTAGTAGTTCTAGCGGAAGAGACCCAGTACTTC.

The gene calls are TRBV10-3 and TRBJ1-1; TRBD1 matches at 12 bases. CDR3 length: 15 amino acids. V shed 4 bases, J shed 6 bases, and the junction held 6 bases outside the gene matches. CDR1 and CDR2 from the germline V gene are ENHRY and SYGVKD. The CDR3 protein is CAISGGTGGAAEAFF. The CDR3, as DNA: TGTGCCATCAGTGGCGGGACAGGGGGCGCTGCTGAAGCTTTCTTT.

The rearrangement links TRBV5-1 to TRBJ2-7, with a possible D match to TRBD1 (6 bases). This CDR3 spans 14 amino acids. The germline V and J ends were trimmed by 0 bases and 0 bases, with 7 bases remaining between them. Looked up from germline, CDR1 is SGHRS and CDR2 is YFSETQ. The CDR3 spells CASSLGQASYEQYF. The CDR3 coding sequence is TGCGCCAGCAGCTTGGGACAGGCCTCCTACGAGCAGTACTTC.